Given below is one TCR beta chain in context. Produced via immunoSEQ multiplex PCR; TCRdb's table is partial and in-frame only. Of about 600,000 clones in the sample, roughly 98% were seen once. This record comes from a study of shared clonotypes between healthy human individuals. The naive CD8 subset, CD45RO-negative cells positively selected for CCR7, excluded terminally differentiated effector memory CD45RA+ cells. Germline CDR1 MNHNS, CDR2 SASEGT. The CDR3 is 14 residues long. V lost 5 bases, J lost 6 bases, and 17 bases lay in between. The rearrangement joins TRBV6-1 to TRBJ2-7; D possibly corresponds to TRBD1 (6 bases). This TCR was recovered from a man aged 30-40 years in good health. The sample comprised naive CD8+ T cells sorted from blood. The DNA for the CDR3 is TGTGCCAGCAGTTTACAGGGAAGAAACGTCGAGCAGTACTTC. Amino acids: CASSLQGRNVEQYF.